This T cell receptor beta chain derives from a study of shared clonotypes between healthy human individuals. The method was immunoSEQ multiplex PCR; TCRdb's version includes in-frame clones alone and lacks a portion of them. The data contain about 2.2 million clones, over 85% of them singletons. It was CD45RO-negative cells, positively selected for CCR7, that made up naive CD8 cells, with terminally differentiated effector memory CD45RA+ cells excluded. Concerning this clone: No antigen is known for it.

General study points: Larger richness was generally estimated for naive than memory subsets.

CDR1 and CDR2 (germline): MNHEY, SMNVEV (reference sequence). Trimming removed 0 bases from V and 4 bases from J, with 15 bases in between. The CDR3 sequence is 16 residues long. The TCR originated in a man between 18 and 29 years old in good health. Some clones in this sample may be carry-over from other donors' samples. Specimen: naive CD8+ T cells from PBMCs. The V and J genes are TRBV27 and TRBJ1-1, with D tentatively TRBD1 (5 bases). For the CDR3, the DNA is TGTGCCAGCAGTTTATCGGCAGGGAGGATGGTCACTGAAGCTTTCTTT. It codes for CASSLSAGRMVTEAFF.